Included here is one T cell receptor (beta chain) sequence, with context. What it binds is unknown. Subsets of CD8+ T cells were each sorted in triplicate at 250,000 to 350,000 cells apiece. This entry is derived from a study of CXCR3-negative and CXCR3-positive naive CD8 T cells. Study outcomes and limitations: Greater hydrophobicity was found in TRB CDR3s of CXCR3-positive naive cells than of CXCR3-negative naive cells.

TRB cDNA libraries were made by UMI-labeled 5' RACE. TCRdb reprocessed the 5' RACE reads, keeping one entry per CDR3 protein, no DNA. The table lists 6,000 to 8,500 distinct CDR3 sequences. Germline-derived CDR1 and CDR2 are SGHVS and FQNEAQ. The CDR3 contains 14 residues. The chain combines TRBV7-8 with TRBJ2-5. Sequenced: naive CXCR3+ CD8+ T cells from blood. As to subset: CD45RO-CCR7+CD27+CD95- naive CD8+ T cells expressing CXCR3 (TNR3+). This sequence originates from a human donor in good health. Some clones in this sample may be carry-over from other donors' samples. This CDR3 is CASSPMGRWETQYF.